The 21 T cell receptor beta chains presented below share a single source sample, sequenced in a study of metastatic and nonmetastatic thyroid tumors. Via MiXCR, TCRdb re-called the PCR reads. This table holds about 34,000 clones, around a sixth found once. Patients were all untreated before their thyroid surgery. The sequenced sample consisted of blood. The receptors originated from a female donor with papillary thyroid cancer or a benign thyroid nodule (not recorded which). Some clones in this sample may be carry-over from other donors' samples.

The sample holds a few counts of this clone. A junction end diverges from the germline sequence, so it may reflect a read error. This sequence joins TRBV12-3 or TRBV12-4 and TRBJ1-6, with 9 bases that match TRBD1. The length of the CDR3 is 13 residues. CDR3 amino acids: CASSGQGFSPLHF. CDR3 nucleotide sequence: TGTGCCAGCAGTGGACAGGGGTTTTCACCACTCCACTTT.

This clone was observed at least ten times. The chain links TRBV15 to TRBJ1-2; no definite D call. Germline CDR1 reads LNHNV; CDR2 reads YYDKDF (reference sequence). CDR3 size: 17 residues. The V and J ends lost 0 bases and 4 bases respectively, with 18 bases between them. This chain's CDR3 is CATSRDLSPDGIYGYTF. CDR3 nucleotides: TGTGCCACCAGCAGAGATCTAAGCCCGGATGGGATCTATGGCTACACCTTC.

This clone was picked up many times. The CDR3 nucleotides read TGTGCCAGCAGCTTCGGAGCGGACGTTGAAAAACTGTTTTTT. Its translation is CASSFGADVEKLFF. This chain connects TRBV5-5 to TRBJ1-4, with D unclear. Germline CDR1 is SGHKS and CDR2 is YYEKEE (reference sequence). Deletions cut 2 bases from V and 7 bases from J, with 12 bases between. The CDR3 consists of 14 residues.

The sample holds many counts of this clone. The CDR3 here is CSARDGRFSYNEQFF. In nucleotides, the CDR3 is TGCAGTGCTAGAGATGGTCGCTTCTCCTACAATGAGCAGTTCTTC. The chain links TRBV20-1 to TRBJ2-1; D gene ambiguous. CDR1 is DFQATT, CDR2 SNEGSKA, per germline (reference sequence). With 0 bases removed from V and 0 bases from J, the gap between germline ends came to 9 bases. This CDR3 has 15 residues.

This clone has ten or more counts. The CDR3 bases are TGTGCCAGCAGTTTAAGAGAGGGGCGTCATCAGCCCCAGCATTTT. Protein: CASSLREGRHQPQHF. The chain carries TRBV27 and TRBJ1-5; the D gene is possibly TRBD1 (5 bases). The CDR3 consists of 15 residues. Trimming left V 2 bases short and J 5 bases short, with 13 bases between. CDR1 MNHEY and CDR2 SMNVEV come from the germline V gene (reference sequence).

This clone occurred many times. The chain has TRBV20-1 and TRBJ2-1; D gene ambiguous. This CDR3 has 11 amino acids. V was pared by 5 bases and J by 9 bases, with 11 bases between. Germline V gene lookup returns CDR1 DFQATT and CDR2 SNEGSKA (reference sequence). In nucleotides, the CDR3 is TGCAGTGCTGACTTTGCCGGTGAGCAGTTCTTC. This codes for CSADFAGEQFF.

V is TRBV28 and J is TRBJ2-2, with D hard to call. The germline CDR1 and CDR2 sequences are MDHEN and SYDVKM. The CDR3 runs 16 residues. Deletions cut 7 bases from V and 7 bases from J, with 22 bases between. The CDR3 protein is CASNPMGCIIVGELFF. The CDR3 nucleotides read TGTGCCAGCAACCCTATGGGGTGCATTATTGTCGGGGAGCTGTTTTTT.

Notes on this clone: One junction end does not reproduce the germline sequence, and a read error may be involved. The V call is TRBV18, the J call TRBJ1-2; a possible D gene is TRBD1 (6 bases). Looked up from germline, CDR1 is KGHSH and CDR2 is LQKENI. This CDR3 has 14 residues. CDR3 sequence: CANSLSRGLYGYTF. The DNA of the CDR3 is TGTGCCAACTCACTGAGCAGGGGCCTCTATGGCTACACCTTC.

This clone came up many times. In DNA, the CDR3 is TGTGCCAGCAGTTTAGTCGGCGGTAGCTCTGGAAACACCATATATTTT. Amino acid sequence: CASSLVGGSSGNTIYF. The chain links TRBV27 to TRBJ1-3; no clear D gene. Between the trimmed V and J ends, which lost 2 bases and 0 bases, there was a span of 11 bases. Germline lookup yields CDR1 MNHEY and CDR2 SMNVEV (reference sequence). The CDR3 spans 16 residues.

The sample holds many counts of this clone. The V call is TRBV9, the J call TRBJ1-1; perhaps TRBD1 as D (5 bases). Germline lookup yields CDR1 SGDLS and CDR2 YYNGEE. V lost 3 bases and J 1 base, leaving 13 bases between the germline ends. The CDR3 is 15 amino acids. This CDR3 reads CASSEAGLTNTEAFF. The CDR3 DNA sequence: TGTGCCAGCAGCGAGGCGGGACTCACGAACACTGAAGCTTTCTTT.

This chain connects TRBV12-3 or TRBV12-4 to TRBJ2-4; D gene unclear. The CDR3 loop spans 11 amino acids. Deletions cut 6 bases from V and 8 bases from J, with 8 bases between. In DNA, the CDR3 is TGTGCCAGCAGCATTTCGGACATTCAGTACTTC. This gives the protein CASSISDIQYF.

This clone qualifies as medium-sized. This sequence joins TRBV20-1 and TRBJ2-7; 13 bases map to TRBD2. From germline, CDR1 is DFQATT and CDR2 SNEGSKA (reference sequence). Losses at the gene ends were 7 bases for V and 5 bases for J; bases not matched to a gene: 5. The CDR3 has 13 amino acids. The DNA of the CDR3 is TGCAGTGTCGACGGGACTAGCGGGAACGAGCAGTACTTC. Encoded protein: CSVDGTSGNEQYF.

In this sample, this clone turned up many times. The V gene is TRBV7-9, the J gene TRBJ2-5, with D possibly matching TRBD2 (6 bases). The CDR3 sequence is 16 residues long. Germline CDR1 and CDR2: SEHNR and FQNEAQ (reference sequence). Deletions cut 5 bases from V and 4 bases from J, with 20 bases between. The CDR3 region is CASSPRDSGGGETQYF. As DNA, the CDR3 is TGTGCCAGCAGCCCAAGGGATAGCGGAGGCGGAGAGACCCAGTACTTC.

This clone was seen only a few times. This chain uses TRBV28 with TRBJ2-7, with TRBD2 identical over 7 bases. The J segment lost 3 bases and the V segment lost 7 bases, leaving 15 bases of the junction unmatched. The CDR3 runs 16 residues. Germline V gives CDR1 MDHEN, CDR2 SYDVKM. CDR3 region: CASTSYPGTIVYEQYF. The DNA of the CDR3 is TGTGCCAGCACCTCCTATCCCGGGACTATCGTCTACGAGCAGTACTTC.

This clone was counted a few times. The CDR3 here is CASGSLVGWDSYNEQFF. DNA for the CDR3: TGTGCTAGTGGTTCCCTCGTGGGGTGGGACTCCTACAATGAGCAGTTCTTC. The chain couples TRBV12-5 to TRBJ2-1; D unresolved. CDR1 and CDR2 (germline): LGHNT, FRNRAP. Trimming pared 4 bases from V and 0 bases from J, leaving 16 bases between. The CDR3 totals 17 residues.

The CDR3 reads CSARVEGREGTDTQYF. DNA for the CDR3: TGCAGTGCTAGAGTTGAAGGGAGGGAGGGCACAGATACGCAGTATTTT. V is TRBV20-1 and J is TRBJ2-3; 7 bases are shared with TRBD2. The CDR3 is 16 residues long. V dropped 1 base and J dropped 1; count of bases not matched to a gene: 8. The V gene's germline CDR1 is DFQATT and CDR2 SNEGSKA (reference sequence).

The V gene is TRBV5-1, the J gene TRBJ2-5; 8 bases are shared with TRBD2. The CDR3 spans 14 residues. J gave up 11 bases and V 5 bases, and 14 bases lay outside the gene matches. Germline V gene sequence: CDR1 SGHRS, CDR2 YFSETQ. CDR3 loop: CASSIRGGEDTQYF. CDR3 coding DNA: TGCGCCAGCAGTATCCGGGGGGGAGAAGATACTCAGTACTTC.

The chain recombines TRBV3-1 with TRBJ2-7; TRBD2 is a possible D gene (5 bases). The CDR3 totals 14 residues. Trimming took 0 bases from V and 3 from J, leaving 9 bases between them. Germline V lookup: CDR1 LGHDT, CDR2 YNNKEL (reference sequence). The CDR3 nucleotides read TGTGCCAGCAGCCAAGACGGACGGGACTACGAGCAGTACTTC. Encoded protein: CASSQDGRDYEQYF.

As for this clone: Just one base apart from a much larger clone, this may be a read error. The chain recombines TRBV7-9 with TRBJ2-7; D might be TRBD1 (6 bases). In germline, CDR1 is SEHNR, CDR2 FQNEAQ (reference sequence). The CDR3 totals 12 residues. The DNA for the CDR3 is TGTGTCAGCATCTGGGACATGGGGGAGCAGTACTTC. This encodes CVSIWDMGEQYF.

Of note for this clone: A much larger clone sits a single nucleotide away, making a read error possible. Other DNA sequences in this sample translate to the same CDR3. The gene calls are TRBV4-1 and TRBJ2-7; no clear D. CDR3 length: 15 amino acids. CDR1 MGHRA and CDR2 YSYEKL come from the germline V gene. In nucleotides, the CDR3 is TGCGCCAGCAGCCGAGTACCGGACGGACCCTACGAGCAGTACTTT. Encoded protein: CASSRVPDGPYEQYF.

This clone has ten or more counts. This rearrangement joins TRBV30 to TRBJ1-1; 9 nucleotides align to TRBD1. The CDR3 loop spans 14 amino acids. Germline V CDR1 and CDR2: GTSNPN, SVGIG (reference sequence). Trimming at V came to 3 bases and at J to 7 bases, leaving 9 bases not matched to a gene. This CDR3 reads CAWRKTGGRDEAFF. Here the CDR3 DNA reads TGTGCCTGGAGAAAAACAGGGGGCAGGGATGAAGCTTTCTTT.